The entry below describes one T cell receptor beta chain. The antigen is undetermined. CFSE-labeled recipient PBMCs were cultured more than five days with irradiated graft donor PBMCs, then FACS-sorted. The data belong to a study of Tregs in tolerant kidney transplant recipients. Study information: Recipients received nonmyeloablative bone marrow transplants from related graft donors, with transient mixed chimerism.

TCRdb keeps only in-frame clones here, not all; method: immunoSEQ multiplex PCR. There are 15,000 to 17,000 clones in the sample; around half occur only once, and 3% to 3.5% lies in the top ten. Germline V lookup: CDR1 SGHKS, CDR2 YYEKEE (reference sequence). CDR3 length: 13 residues. V lost 4 bases to trimming and J lost 2 bases, with 7 bases between them. Study-level results: Biological reproducibility was not directly addressed in this study. Tolerant patients' donor-specific Tregs expanded beyond overall Tregs, suggesting antigen-driven growth.

The TCR comes from a human patient who received a combined kidney and bone marrow transplant. This chain joins TRBV5-5 and TRBJ2-1, with a tentative D call TRBD2 (5 bases). The source material was CD4+ T cells from blood cultured with allogeneic cells, sampled before the transplant. As DNA, the CDR3 is TGTGCCAGCAGCCGACTAACCTACAATGAGCAGTTCTTC. It yields the protein CASSRLTYNEQFF.